The present entry profiles one TCR delta chain with its context. The clone's antigen remains unknown. The protein that TCRdb holds for this DNA derives from a much larger clone and differs from the translated DNA at residue 8, which likely indicates a read error; the protein shown here is translated from the DNA. The sample belongs to a study of gamma-delta T cells after stem cell transplantation (dated by TCRdb to the mid-2010s). Libraries were made using RT-PCR. Sequenced on an Illumina MiSeq. TCRdb called clones from the public reads with CATT, and repeated DNA sequences were later combined into one row. The sample table contains under 2,500 delta-chain clones; only one count was recorded for 1.1% of them. The ten largest clonotypes hold around 28% of the sample. CDR1 and CDR2, looked up from the germline V gene, are GEAIGNYY and EKD. From the cysteine through the phenylalanine, the CDR3 covers 18 amino acids. Left in the record is the CDR3 DNA by itself, 54 bases read in frame from the first base. The V and J ends are trimmed by 4 bases and 2 bases, leaving 25 bases between them.

Sequencing was carried out using gamma-delta T cells. This clonotype was obtained from a human donor. It is not recorded whose cells these are; they may come from a transplant donor. The chain is assembled from TRDV2 and TRDJ1; confidence is insufficient to name the D gene. The CDR3 sequence is CACDAILRETRLTDKLIF. The nucleotide sequence reads TGTGCCTGTGATGCCATACTGAGGGAAACGAGATTAACCGATAAACTCATCTTT.